This TCR beta chain was documented in a study of cytomegalovirus exposure and HLA in healthy donors. About this clone itself: Its antigen is not known.

After removal of 0 bases from V and 8 bases from J, the junction contained 11 bases not matched to a gene. The germline V gene has CDR1 SGDLS and CDR2 YYNGEE. The CDR3 totals 16 residues. TCRdb's copy holds only in-frame clones and misses some; the assay was immunoSEQ multiplex PCR. The repertoire holds 60,000 to 65,000 clones, with 85% to 95% as singletons. Overall study results and limits: Confirmation was obtained in vitro that a few CMV-associated chains are specific for CMV antigens. Researchers counted 164 TCR beta chains as cytomegalovirus-associated. It was reported that the classifier diagnosed cytomegalovirus status with high specificity and sensitivity in both the original and validation cohorts. Most TCR sequences were uncommon, yet certain public TCRs appeared in many donors.

Sequencing input: PBMCs. This chain uses TRBV9 with TRBJ1-2; TRBD1 matches at 9 bases. The sequence came from a woman aged 18-35 years in good health and CMV-seropositive. The CDR3 DNA sequence: TGTGCCAGCAGCGTAGGCTGGACAGGGGACCGTCTAGGCTACACCTTC. It encodes CASSVGWTGDRLGYTF.